The entry below describes one TCR beta chain. Its antigen is undetermined. Trimming pared 3 bases from V and 2 bases from J, leaving 0 bases between. The CDR3 is 12 residues long. Per the germline V gene, CDR1 is SGHDT and CDR2 is YYEEEE. This sample is drawn from a study of shared clonotypes between healthy human individuals. The study, taken as a whole, reports: The study generally estimated greater richness for naive than memory subsets.

At deep level, the assay was performed. Clones were read by immunoSEQ multiplex PCR, and TCRdb kept only the in-frame ones, dropping some. This sample carries about 1.5 million clones, roughly 97% of them seen once, and the ten largest clones take 1% to 1.5%. Both subsets, CD45RA+ naive and CD45RA-negative memory, were split from the CD4+ cells. The TCR sequence derives from a man aged 25-45 years in good health. The sequenced material came from naive CD4+ T cells sorted from blood. The subset: CD45RA+ positively selected. The chain carries TRBV5-6 and TRBJ2-6; the D is unclear. The CDR3 DNA follows: TGTGCCAGCAGCTCTGGGGCCAACGTCCTGACTTTC. Translating it yields CASSSGANVLTF.